The clone carrying this T cell receptor (beta chain) was detected ten times or more. The antigen is undetermined. Trimming took 2 bases from V and 2 from J, leaving 15 bases between them. Germline assignment: CDR1 ENHRY and CDR2 SYGVKD. The length of the CDR3 is 16 residues. RNA transcripts provided the source from which TCR beta CDR3 regions were amplified. The HTBI primer set was used in a first-round RT-PCR of the TCR CDR3. MiXCR, applied by TCRdb to the multiplex PCR reads, yields one record per CDR3 protein. The sample records about 49,000 distinct CDR3 sequences, 54% being singletons. The sample is drawn from a study of T cells in Graves' hyperthyroidism and ophthalmopathy. Overall study results and limits: Most clonotypes that expanded in the thyroid above 0.001 also showed up in blood.

If no ophthalmopathy progression occurred within 18 months, Graves' hyperthyroidism was stable. This clonotype was sampled from a man aged 18 to 29 with Graves' hyperthyroidism. The rearrangement joins TRBV10-3 to TRBJ1-2; D may be TRBD1 (6 bases). The specimen was peripheral blood or thyroid tissue (not recorded which). CDR3 coding DNA: TGTGCCATCAGTGAGGAGCGGGGGGGGCGCAACTATGGCTACACCTTC. This gives the protein CAISEERGGRNYGYTF.